This T cell receptor beta chain emerged from a study of blood T cells in healthy people across ages. Concerning this clonotype: Antigen: not known.

CDR3 length: 13 amino acids. Germline-derived CDR1 and CDR2 are MDHEN and SYDVKM. Trimming took off 5 bases at V and 6 bases at J, with 11 bases between the two ends. The study, taken as a whole, reports: A roughly linear age-dependent decrease characterized TCR beta diversity per million T cells. There was no known CMV status for donors, so expanded clonotype changes were possibly confounded.

A second 7 to 11 cycle PCR used barcoded and J-beta primers. TCRdb redid the calling of the 5' RACE reads with MiXCR, one entry per CDR3 protein. The sample lists about 640,000 distinct CDR3 sequences; around 54% were seen once. The sample was blood. The receptor comes from a man aged 55 to 70 in good health. The chain employs TRBV28 and TRBJ2-4; D tentatively reads TRBD1 or TRBD2 (5 bases each). The CDR3 loop is CASSGDGRNIQYF. The CDR3 bases are TGTGCCAGCAGTGGGGACGGTCGAAACATTCAGTACTTC.